This T cell receptor beta chain derives from a study of blood T cell repertoires in COVID-19. The recovered donors of Cohort 3 showed two negative PCRs, clearance, or symptom resolution. CDR3 length equals 13 residues. The ends were cut back, 4 bases at V and 6 bases at J, with 10 bases in the middle. Looked up from germline, CDR1 is SGHTA and CDR2 is FQGNSA. Measured with immunoSEQ multiplex PCR; TCRdb has only the in-frame clones, and not every one. The repertoire holds about 200,000 clones, with roughly 85% as singletons. This clone was observed once. The rearrangement joins TRBV7-2 to TRBJ2-1, with a tentative D call TRBD2 (6 bases). The sequence was collected from a man between 35 and 55 years old who had recovered from COVID-19. Material for sequencing was PBMCs or T cells enriched from blood (not recorded which). The DNA for the CDR3 is TGTGCCAGCAGCTCGGGACTCTTCAATGAGCAGTTCTTC. This sequence encodes CASSSGLFNEQFF.